The source of this TCR beta chain is a study of blood T cell repertoires in COVID-19. On the study more broadly: PBMCs, B-cell-depleted T cells, or T cells provided the cDNA or gDNA that made up the material.

V dropped 5 bases and J dropped 0 bases, with 6 bases sitting between them. This CDR3 is built from 13 residues. The authors' processing: For nucleated cells, counts were estimated from reference gene primer amplification. TCRdb keeps only in-frame clones here, not all; method: immunoSEQ multiplex PCR. V and J calls and clone size are copied from that table; D and trimming were computed from the DNA. The sample holds some 320,000 clones; under 90% are singletons and the top ten take over 8.5%. This chain connects TRBV12-3 or TRBV12-4 to TRBJ2-3, with unresolved D. The receptor was isolated from a woman in her 30s with COVID-19, enrolled during active disease. Source material: peripheral blood. DNA of the CDR3: TGTGCCAGCAGTCCTCCTAGCACAGATACGCAGTATTTT. Translated: CASSPPSTDTQYF.